Sequencing of this TCR beta chain was carried out in a study of Graves' ophthalmopathy and Graves' hyperthyroidism. Germline CDR1 and CDR2: SGHTA and FQGNSA. V lost 5 bases and J lost 7, with 21 bases in between. The CDR3 has 17 residues. The authors amplified TCR beta CDR3 regions from RNA transcripts. RT-PCR was first run with HTBI primers, then multiplex PCR in a second round. MiXCR, applied by TCRdb to the multiplex PCR reads, yields one record per CDR3 protein. This sample has around 1,000,000 distinct CDR3 sequences, with 36% found just once. This clonotype was obtained from an adult man with Graves' hyperthyroidism. The chain links TRBV7-2 to TRBJ1-6; TRBD1 is a possible D gene (6 bases). Sequencing was done on a sample of peripheral blood or thyroid tissue (not recorded which). DNA of the CDR3: TGTGCCAGCAGCCGCGGCGGTGGAGGGGGGGCGAATTCACCCCTCCACTTT. Amino acids: CASSRGGGGGANSPLHF. Using reference TRBV7-2 and TRBJ1-6 for the parts outside the CDR3, the full variable domain is GAGVSQSPSNKVTEKGKDVELRCDPISGHTALYWYRQSLGQGLEFLIYFQGNSAPDKSGLPSDRFSAERTGGSVSTLTIQRTQQEDSAVYLCASSRGGGGGANSPLHFGNGTRLTVT.